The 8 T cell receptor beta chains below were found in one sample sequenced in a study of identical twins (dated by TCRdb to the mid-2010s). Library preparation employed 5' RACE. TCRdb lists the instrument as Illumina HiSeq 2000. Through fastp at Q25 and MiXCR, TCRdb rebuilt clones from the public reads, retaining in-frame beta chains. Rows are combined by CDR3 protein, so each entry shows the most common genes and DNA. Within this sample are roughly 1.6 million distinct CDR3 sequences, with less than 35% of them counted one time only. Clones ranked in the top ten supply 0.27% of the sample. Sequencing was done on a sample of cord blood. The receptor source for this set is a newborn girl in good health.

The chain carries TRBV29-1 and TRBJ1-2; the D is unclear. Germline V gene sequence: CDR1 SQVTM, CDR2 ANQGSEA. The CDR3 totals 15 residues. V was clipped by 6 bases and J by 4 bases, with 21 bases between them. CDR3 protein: CSVAYRAPIRYGYTF. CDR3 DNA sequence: TGCAGCGTAGCTTACCGGGCCCCGATCCGCTATGGCTACACCTTC.

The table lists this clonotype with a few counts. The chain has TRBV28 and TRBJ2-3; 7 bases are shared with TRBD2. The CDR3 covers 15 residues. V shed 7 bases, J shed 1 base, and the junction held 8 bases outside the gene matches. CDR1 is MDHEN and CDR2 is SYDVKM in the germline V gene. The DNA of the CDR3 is TGTGCCAGCAACAAAGGGCGGGAGCGCACAGATACGCAGTATTTT. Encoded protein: CASNKGRERTDTQYF.

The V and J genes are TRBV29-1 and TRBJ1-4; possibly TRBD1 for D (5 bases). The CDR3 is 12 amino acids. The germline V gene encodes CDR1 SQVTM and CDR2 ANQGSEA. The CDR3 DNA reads TGCAGTGCAGGGAGAGGGGATGAAAAACTGTTTTTT. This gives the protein CSAGRGDEKLFF.

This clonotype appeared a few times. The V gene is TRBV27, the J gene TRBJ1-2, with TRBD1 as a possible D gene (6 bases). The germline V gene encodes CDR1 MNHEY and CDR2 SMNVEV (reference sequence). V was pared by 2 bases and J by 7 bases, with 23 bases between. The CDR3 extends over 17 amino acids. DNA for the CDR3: TGTGCCAGCAGTTTAGGGTTCGTCGGGGGCACCCCATTTGGCTACACCTTC. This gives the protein CASSLGFVGGTPFGYTF.

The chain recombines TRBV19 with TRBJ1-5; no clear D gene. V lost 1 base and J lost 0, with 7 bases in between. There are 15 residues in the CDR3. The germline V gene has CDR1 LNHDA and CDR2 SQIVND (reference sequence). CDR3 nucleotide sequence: TGTGCCAGTAGTATAGGGCTGTATAGCAATCAGCCCCAGCATTTT. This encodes CASSIGLYSNQPQHF.

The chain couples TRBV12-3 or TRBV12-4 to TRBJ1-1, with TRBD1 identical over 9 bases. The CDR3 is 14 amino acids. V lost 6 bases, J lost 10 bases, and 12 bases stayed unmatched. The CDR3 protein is CASSNGQGYRGAFF. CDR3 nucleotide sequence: TGTGCCAGCAGCAACGGACAGGGGTACAGAGGAGCTTTCTTT.

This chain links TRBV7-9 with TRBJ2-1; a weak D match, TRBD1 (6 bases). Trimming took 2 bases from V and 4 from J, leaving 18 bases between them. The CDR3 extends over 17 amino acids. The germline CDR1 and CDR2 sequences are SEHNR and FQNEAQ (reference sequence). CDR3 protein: CASSLSVAARGYNEQFF. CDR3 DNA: TGTGCCAGCAGCTTATCGGTCGCGGCAAGGGGGTACAATGAGCAGTTCTTC.

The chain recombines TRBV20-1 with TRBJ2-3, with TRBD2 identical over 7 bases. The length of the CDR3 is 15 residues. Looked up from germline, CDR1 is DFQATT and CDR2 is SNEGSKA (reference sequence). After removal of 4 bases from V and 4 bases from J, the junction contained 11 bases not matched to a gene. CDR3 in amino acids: CSATIAGPPPDTQYF. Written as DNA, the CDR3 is TGCAGTGCTACTATAGCGGGCCCGCCCCCAGATACGCAGTATTTT.